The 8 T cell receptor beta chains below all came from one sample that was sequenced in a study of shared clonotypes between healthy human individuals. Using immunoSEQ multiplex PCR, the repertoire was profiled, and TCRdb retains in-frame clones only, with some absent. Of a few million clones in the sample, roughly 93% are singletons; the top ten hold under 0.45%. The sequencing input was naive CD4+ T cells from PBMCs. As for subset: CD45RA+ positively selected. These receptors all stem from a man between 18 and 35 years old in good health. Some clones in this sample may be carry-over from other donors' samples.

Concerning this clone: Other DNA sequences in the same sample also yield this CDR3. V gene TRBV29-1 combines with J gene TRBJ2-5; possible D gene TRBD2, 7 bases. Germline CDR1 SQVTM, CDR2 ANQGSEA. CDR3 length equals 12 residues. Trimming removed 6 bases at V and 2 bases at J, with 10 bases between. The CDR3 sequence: CSVGGGQETQYF. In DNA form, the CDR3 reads TGCAGCGTAGGGGGGGGGCAAGAGACCCAGTACTTC.

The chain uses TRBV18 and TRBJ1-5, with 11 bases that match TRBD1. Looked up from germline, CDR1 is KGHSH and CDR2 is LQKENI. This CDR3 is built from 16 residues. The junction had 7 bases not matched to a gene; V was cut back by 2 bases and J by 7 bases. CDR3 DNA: TGTGCCAGCTCACCAACGGGGACAGGGGGTATCCAGCCCCAGCATTTT. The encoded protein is CASSPTGTGGIQPQHF.

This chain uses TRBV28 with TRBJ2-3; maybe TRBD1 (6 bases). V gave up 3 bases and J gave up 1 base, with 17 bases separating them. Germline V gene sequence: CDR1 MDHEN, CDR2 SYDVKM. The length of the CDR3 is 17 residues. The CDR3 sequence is CASSFMQGIVRTDTQYF. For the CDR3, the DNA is TGTGCCAGCAGTTTCATGCAGGGGATCGTGCGCACAGATACGCAGTATTTT.

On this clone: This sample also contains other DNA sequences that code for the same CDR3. This CDR3 reads CASSGTHSNQPQHF. The CDR3 DNA reads as TGTGCCAGTAGTGGGACTCATAGCAATCAGCCCCAGCATTTT. This chain joins TRBV19 and TRBJ1-5; D may be TRBD1 (5 bases). Germline V gene sequence: CDR1 LNHDA, CDR2 SQIVND (reference sequence). V lost 5 bases, J lost 0 bases, and 8 bases lay in between. The CDR3 runs 14 residues.

This CDR3 reads CASSWRILAGDPTQYF. The CDR3 coding sequence is TGTGCCAGCAGCTGGAGAATACTAGCGGGGGATCCCACGCAGTATTTT. The chain carries TRBV7-2 and TRBJ2-3, with 11 bases that match TRBD2. J lost 9 bases, V lost 4 bases, and 12 bases had no gene match. Germline CDR1 reads SGHTA; CDR2 reads FQGNSA. The CDR3 sequence is 16 residues long.

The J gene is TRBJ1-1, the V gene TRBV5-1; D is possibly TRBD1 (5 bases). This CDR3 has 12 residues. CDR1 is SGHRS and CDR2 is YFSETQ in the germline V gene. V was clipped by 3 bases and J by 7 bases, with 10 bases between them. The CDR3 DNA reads TGCGCCAGCAGCTACGGGACCAATGAAGCTTTCTTT. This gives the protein CASSYGTNEAFF.

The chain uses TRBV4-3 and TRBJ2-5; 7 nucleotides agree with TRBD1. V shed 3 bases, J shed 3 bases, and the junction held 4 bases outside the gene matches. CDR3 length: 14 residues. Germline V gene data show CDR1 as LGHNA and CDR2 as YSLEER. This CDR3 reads CASSQWDSKETQYF. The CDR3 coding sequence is TGCGCCAGCAGCCAGTGGGACAGCAAAGAGACCCAGTACTTC.

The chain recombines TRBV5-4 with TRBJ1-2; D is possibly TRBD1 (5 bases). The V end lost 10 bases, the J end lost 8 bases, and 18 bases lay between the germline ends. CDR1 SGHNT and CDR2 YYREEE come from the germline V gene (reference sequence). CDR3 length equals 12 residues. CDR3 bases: TGTGCCTGCCGACTAGGGGTAAGCGGCTACACCTTC. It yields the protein CACRLGVSGYTF.